What follows are 18 T cell receptor beta chains derived from one specimen sequenced in a study of PD-1 blockade in classical Hodgkin lymphoma. Clones were read by immunoSEQ multiplex PCR, and TCRdb kept only the in-frame ones, dropping some. The sample yields several thousand clones, just over 85% seen once. Relapse was seen in all patients after autologous stem cell transplantation, and brentuximab vedotin exposure was variable. This specimen consisted of peripheral blood mononuclear cells (PBMCs), obtained before the second cycle of nivolumab. The receptors were gathered from a human donor with classical Hodgkin lymphoma.

This clone was counted between two and nine times. The CDR3 DNA reads TGTGCCATCAGTGATACCAGGGGGCCATGGTATGGCTACACCTTC. It specifies CAISDTRGPWYGYTF. The J gene is TRBJ1-2, the V gene TRBV10-3; the match to TRBD1 covers 8 bases. Trimming took 3 bases from V and 5 from J; bases not matched to a gene: 8. The CDR3 is made up of 15 amino acids. Germline CDR1 and CDR2: ENHRY and SYGVKD.

This rearrangement joins TRBV6-1 to TRBJ1-2; D not certain. The CDR3 extends over 11 amino acids. In germline, CDR1 is MNHNS, CDR2 SASEGT. V gave up 5 bases and J gave up 4 bases, with 5 bases separating them. Here the CDR3 reads CASSPLYGYTF. The CDR3 DNA follows: TGTGCCAGCAGTCCGCTCTATGGCTACACCTTC.

The chain has TRBV5-4 and TRBJ1-1; possible D gene TRBD1, 6 bases. V dropped 5 bases and J dropped 1 base, with 18 bases sitting between them. Germline V lookup: CDR1 SGHNT, CDR2 YYREEE (reference sequence). The CDR3 has 16 amino acids. The CDR3 is CASSRIPGEENTEAFF. CDR3 nucleotides: TGTGCCAGCAGTCGTATTCCAGGGGAGGAGAACACTGAAGCTTTCTTT.

The chain recombines TRBV5-1 with TRBJ1-6, with D perhaps matching TRBD1 (5 bases). The CDR3 runs 13 residues. The V end lost 0 bases, the J end lost 10 bases, and 8 bases lay between the germline ends. Germline loops: CDR1 SGHRS, CDR2 YFSETQ. The CDR3 DNA reads TGCGCCAGCAGCTTGGGGGGCAGGTCACCCCTCCACTTT. Its protein product is CASSLGGRSPLHF. Full variable domain (missing parts from reference TRBV5-1 and TRBJ1-6): KAGVTQTPRYLIKTRGQQVTLSCSPISGHRSVSWYQQTPGQGLQFLFEYFSETQRNKGNFPGRFSGRQFSNSRSEMNVSTLELGDSALYLCASSLGGRSPLHFGNGTRLTVT.

This chain links TRBV19 with TRBJ1-5; D is uncertain. Between the trimmed V and J ends, which lost 5 bases and 7 bases, there was a span of 9 bases. CDR1 is LNHDA and CDR2 is SQIVND in the germline V gene (reference sequence). This CDR3 comprises 12 residues. CDR3 bases: TGTGCCAGTAGTCCCCTGAAACAGCCCCAGCATTTT. Translated, it gives CASSPLKQPQHF.

This clone was observed a single time. The genes are TRBV9 and TRBJ2-3, with a weak D call TRBD2 (5 bases). The germline V and J ends were trimmed by 0 bases and 1 base, with 9 bases remaining between them. CDR1 is SGDLS, CDR2 YYNGEE, per germline. The CDR3 runs to 15 residues. The CDR3: CASSVASGGTDTQYF. The CDR3 nucleotides are TGTGCCAGCAGCGTAGCGTCCGGGGGCACAGATACGCAGTATTTT.

This clone was observed once. V and J are TRBV7-3 and TRBJ2-1; D is unresolved. CDR3 length: 13 residues. Trimming cost V 0 bases and J 4 bases, with 4 bases left between them. Germline CDR1 and CDR2: SGHTA and FQGTGA. The CDR3 DNA reads as TGTGCCAGCAGCTTAACCGGTTACAATGAGCAGTTCTTC. It yields the protein CASSLTGYNEQFF.

The J gene is TRBJ1-5, the V gene TRBV5-4, with TRBD1 identical over 8 bases. Per the germline V gene, CDR1 is SGHNT and CDR2 is YYREEE (reference sequence). The CDR3 runs 16 residues. Trimming removed 4 bases from V and 2 bases from J; junction bases left unmatched: 8. The CDR3 reads CASSDTGGKRNQPQHF. The CDR3 DNA reads as TGTGCCAGCAGCGATACAGGGGGGAAGCGCAATCAGCCCCAGCATTTT. Together with reference TRBV5-4 and TRBJ1-5, the CDR3 gives the full variable domain: ETGVTQSPTHLIKTRGQQVTLRCSSQSGHNTVSWYQQALGQGPQFIFQYYREEENGRGNFPPRFSGLQFPNYSSELNVNALELDDSALYLCASSDTGGKRNQPQHFGDGTRLSIL.

V is TRBV16 and J is TRBJ2-3; 7 positions match TRBD1. V lost 2 bases to trimming and J lost 2 bases; unmatched junction nucleotides: 10. The germline gives CDR1 KGHSY, CDR2 FQNENV. CDR3 length: 17 amino acids. The CDR3, as DNA: TGTGCCAGCAGCCAACCAGGGGGACCTTCTTTCACAGATACGCAGTATTTT. Translating it yields CASSQPGGPSFTDTQYF. The complete variable domain, with remaining parts taken from reference TRBV16 and TRBJ2-3, reads GEEVAQTPKHLVRGEGQKAKLYCAPIKGHSYVFWYQQVLKNEFKFLISFQNENVFDETGMPKERFSAKCLPNSPCSLEIQATKLEDSAVYFCASSQPGGPSFTDTQYFGPGTRLTVL.

This clone has a handful of counts. The V and J genes are TRBV18 and TRBJ1-5; TRBD1 is a possible D gene (5 bases). The CDR3 extends over 16 amino acids. Germline CDR1 reads KGHSH; CDR2 reads LQKENI. Trimming cost V 1 base and J 1 base, with 11 bases left between them. CDR3: CASSPHNWDSNQPQHF. DNA for the CDR3: TGTGCCAGCTCACCACATAACTGGGACAGCAATCAGCCCCAGCATTTT.

The J gene is TRBJ1-6, the V gene TRBV19, with D tentatively TRBD1 (6 bases). Trimming cost V 5 bases and J 7 bases, with 12 bases left between them. Germline loops: CDR1 LNHDA, CDR2 SQIVND (reference sequence). This CDR3 is built from 14 residues. In DNA, the CDR3 is TGTGCCAGTAGTGTCTCAGGGGTAAATTCACCCCTCCACTTT. It yields the protein CASSVSGVNSPLHF.

The rearrangement joins TRBV4-1 to TRBJ2-6, with D tentatively TRBD1 (6 bases). Germline lookup yields CDR1 MGHRA and CDR2 YSYEKL. The V and J ends lost 4 bases and 2 bases respectively, with 9 bases between them. The CDR3 loop spans 15 amino acids. CDR3 sequence reads: CASSPTGAGANVLTF. The CDR3, as DNA: TGCGCCAGCAGCCCGACAGGCGCTGGGGCCAACGTCCTGACTTTC.

V usage is TRBV5-1 and J usage is TRBJ2-3; D tentatively fits TRBD1 or TRBD2 (7 bases each). The CDR3 length is 17 residues. Trimming removed 2 bases at V and 3 bases at J, with 19 bases between. Germline V gene sequence: CDR1 SGHRS, CDR2 YFSETQ. As DNA, the CDR3 is TGCGCCAGCAGCTTACCCAGGGGGAGGGGGAGGACAGATACGCAGTATTTT. Translation gives CASSLPRGRGRTDTQYF.

V is TRBV19 and J is TRBJ2-1, with 11 bases aligning to TRBD2. After removal of 7 bases from V and 0 bases from J, the junction contained 11 bases not matched to a gene. In germline, CDR1 is LNHDA, CDR2 SQIVND (reference sequence). The CDR3 consists of 18 residues. CDR3 bases: TGTGCCAGTACCGTGGGGATAGCGGGGGGGAGCTCCTACAATGAGCAGTTCTTC. It specifies CASTVGIAGGSSYNEQFF.

The chain carries TRBV19 and TRBJ1-3, with no clear D. Deletions cut 5 bases from V and 4 bases from J, with 15 bases between. The CDR3 is made up of 15 amino acids. Germline CDR1 is LNHDA and CDR2 is SQIVND (reference sequence). DNA for the CDR3: TGTGCCAGTAGTTCTGCCCCGGCCCACGGAAACACCATATATTTT. Translated: CASSSAPAHGNTIYF. Looking up the rest from reference TRBV19 and TRBJ1-3 gives the full variable domain: DGGITQSPKYLFRKEGQNVTLSCEQNLNHDAMYWYRQDPGQGLRLIYYSQIVNDFQKGDIAEGYSVSREKKESFPLTVTSAQKNPTAFYLCASSSAPAHGNTIYFGEGSWLTVV.

The chain carries TRBV6-1 and TRBJ1-2; the D gene is possibly TRBD1 (6 bases). CDR1 is MNHNS and CDR2 is SASEGT in the germline V gene. This CDR3 has 15 amino acids. V shed 0 bases and J shed 7 bases, with 15 bases lying between them. The CDR3 reads CASSEALGGAFGYTF. CDR3 coding DNA: TGTGCCAGCAGTGAAGCGCTTGGGGGGGCTTTTGGCTACACCTTC.

The chain has TRBV6-1 and TRBJ2-5; perhaps TRBD1 as D (6 bases). CDR1 is MNHNS and CDR2 is SASEGT in the germline V gene. This CDR3 region has 14 residues. With 3 bases removed from V and 5 bases from J, the gap between germline ends came to 13 bases. The CDR3 loop reads CASSEAGVGETQYF. For the CDR3, the DNA is TGTGCCAGCAGTGAGGCAGGGGTGGGGGAGACCCAGTACTTC.

This clone was picked up one time. The CDR3 nucleotides read TGTGCCAGCAGCTTAGCCCTGACAGGTGGGGGCACAGATACGCAGTATTTT. Translated, it gives CASSLALTGGGTDTQYF. The chain uses TRBV7-9 and TRBJ2-3; D is perhaps TRBD1 (6 bases). Germline V CDR1 and CDR2: SEHNR, FQNEAQ (reference sequence). Trimming took off 0 bases at V and 1 base at J, with 14 bases between the two ends. This CDR3 region has 17 residues.